Shown below are 20 T cell receptor beta chains from a single sample sequenced in a study of blood T cells in healthy people across ages (dated by TCRdb to the mid-2010s). The method was 5' RACE. Sequenced using an Illumina HiSeq 2500. A second PCR of 7 to 11 cycles was performed with a sample-barcoded 5' primer and a J-beta primer mix. TCRdb reprocessing: public reads trimmed at Q25 with fastp, clones called with MiXCR, in-frame beta chains kept. Rows merge per CDR3 protein into single entries with the most common DNA and genes. This sample gives 920,000 or so distinct CDR3 sequences in total; 45% of them show up just once. The ten most abundant clones make up approximately 17% of the sample. Sequenced material: blood. Every receptor here comes from a woman between 55 and 75 years old in good health.

The CDR3 coding sequence is TGCGCCGGCTCACTAGCGGGAGTGGGCAATGAGCAGTTCTTC. Translated: CAGSLAGVGNEQFF. This chain links TRBV5-1 with TRBJ2-1; 11 bases agree with TRBD2. The germline CDR1 and CDR2 sequences are SGHRS and YFSETQ. Trimming at V came to 10 bases and at J to 6 bases, leaving 9 bases not matched to a gene. The CDR3 totals 14 residues.

This clonotype was recorded a few times. V gene TRBV7-2 combines with J gene TRBJ2-5, with 7 positions matching TRBD1. The CDR3 is 15 amino acids. After removal of 5 bases from V and 2 bases from J, the junction contained 8 bases not matched to a gene. Germline loops: CDR1 SGHTA, CDR2 FQGNSA. CDR3 sequence: CASSIRQGWQETQYF. The DNA of the CDR3 is TGTGCCAGCAGCATAAGACAGGGTTGGCAAGAGACCCAGTACTTC.

The chain employs TRBV6-1 and TRBJ2-3; D unclear. Looked up from germline, CDR1 is MNHNS and CDR2 is SASEGT. The CDR3 has 17 amino acids. V dropped 7 bases and J dropped 3 bases, with 23 bases sitting between them. The CDR3 loop reads CASTPQREGWWTDTQYF. In DNA, the CDR3 is TGTGCCAGCACTCCCCAAAGGGAAGGGTGGTGGACAGATACGCAGTATTTT.

J is TRBJ1-2 and V is TRBV7-9, with a tentative D call TRBD1 (5 bases). Germline CDR1 SEHNR, CDR2 FQNEAQ (reference sequence). Trimming shortened V by 2 bases and J by 8 bases, and 15 bases separated the two germline ends. CDR3 length: 14 residues. CDR3 region: CASSLTLRQGGYTF. DNA for the CDR3: TGTGCCAGCAGCTTAACGCTAAGGCAGGGAGGCTACACCTTC.

The V call is TRBV28, the J call TRBJ1-1, with a weak D call TRBD1 (6 bases). Per the germline V gene, CDR1 is MDHEN and CDR2 is SYDVKM. With 7 bases removed from V and 0 bases from J, the gap between germline ends came to 15 bases. The CDR3 runs to 15 residues. DNA of the CDR3: TGTGCCAGCATGTCAGGGAAGGGGGTGAACACTGAAGCTTTCTTT. Translating gives CASMSGKGVNTEAFF.

The chain joins TRBV28 to TRBJ2-7; D perhaps matches TRBD2 (5 bases). The CDR3 has 13 amino acids. The V gene's germline CDR1 is MDHEN and CDR2 SYDVKM. Between the trimmed V and J ends, which lost 5 bases and 3 bases, there was a span of 11 bases. This chain's CDR3 is CASSNDGIYEQYF. DNA for the CDR3: TGTGCCAGCAGTAACGACGGGATCTACGAGCAGTACTTC.

The V call is TRBV20-1, the J call TRBJ2-1, with 7 bases matching TRBD2. The V gene's germline CDR1 is DFQATT and CDR2 SNEGSKA (reference sequence). J gave up 2 bases and V 4 bases, and 5 bases lay outside the gene matches. The CDR3 runs 14 residues. The CDR3 DNA sequence: TGCAGTGCTATTGGACTAGGGACCTACAATGAGCAGTTCTTC. Protein sequence: CSAIGLGTYNEQFF.

The chain links TRBV3-1 to TRBJ2-3; D is ambiguous. The V end lost 5 bases, the J end lost 0 bases, and 9 bases lay between the germline ends. CDR1 LGHDT and CDR2 YNNKEL come from the germline V gene (reference sequence). There are 14 residues in the CDR3. The CDR3 protein is CASSTRASTDTQYF. CDR3 sequence (DNA): TGTGCCAGCAGCACCCGGGCCAGCACAGATACGCAGTATTTT.

This clonotype was picked up a small number of times. A much larger clonotype is one base distant, so this may be a read error. The chain employs TRBV7-8 and TRBJ1-4; D unclear. The CDR3 sequence is 14 residues long. Trimming took 5 bases from V and 6 from J, leaving 13 bases between them. Per germline, CDR1 SGHVS and CDR2 FQNEAQ. CDR3 region: CASSATDTDEKLFF. In DNA form, the CDR3 reads TGTGCCAGCAGCGCCACCGACACCGATGAAAAACTGTTTTTT. The full variable domain, completed using reference TRBV7-8 and TRBJ1-4, is GAGVSQSPRYKVAKRGQDVALRCDPISGHVSLFWYQQALGQGPEFLTYFQNEAQLDKSGLPSDRFFAERPEGSVSTLKIQRTQQEDSAVYLCASSATDTDEKLFFGSGTQLSVL.

The sample holds a few counts of this clonotype. The chain uses TRBV3-1 and TRBJ2-1; D possibly corresponds to TRBD2 (5 bases). Germline assignment: CDR1 LGHDT and CDR2 YNNKEL (reference sequence). CDR3 length equals 12 residues. V shed 5 bases and J shed 5 bases, with 7 bases lying between them. CDR3 sequence (DNA): TGTGCCAGCAGCGGACTGAACAATGAGCAGTTCTTC. Its translation: CASSGLNNEQFF.

In its sample, this clonotype was seen a few times. V is TRBV2 and J is TRBJ2-3; 8 positions match TRBD2. Germline loops: CDR1 SNHLY, CDR2 FYNNEI. The CDR3 is made up of 18 amino acids. V lost 9 bases, J lost 0 bases, and 17 bases stayed unmatched. This CDR3 is CASLGAGGNPSSTDTQYF. CDR3 DNA: TGTGCCAGTCTAGGGGCGGGAGGTAACCCCTCCAGCACAGATACGCAGTATTTT.

This clonotype was found a few times. The chain recombines TRBV27 with TRBJ2-7; TRBD1 is a possible D gene (5 bases). Trimming left V 0 bases short and J 0 bases short, with 9 bases between. CDR3 length: 15 amino acids. CDR1 MNHEY and CDR2 SMNVEV come from the germline V gene (reference sequence). CDR3 residues: CASSLSQGSSYEQYF. The CDR3 nucleotides are TGTGCCAGCAGTTTATCGCAGGGTAGCTCCTACGAGCAGTACTTC.

The chain recombines TRBV20-1 with TRBJ1-5; perhaps TRBD1 as D (6 bases). The CDR3 runs to 13 residues. Trimming cost V 5 bases and J 3 bases, with 11 bases left between them. Germline-derived CDR1 and CDR2 are DFQATT and SNEGSKA (reference sequence). In DNA, the CDR3 is TGCAGTGCTTCTGGACAGAACAATCAGCCCCAGCATTTT. Translated, it gives CSASGQNNQPQHF.

The rearrangement uses TRBV7-9 and TRBJ2-1; TRBD2 is a possible D gene (5 bases). Germline CDR1 and CDR2: SEHNR and FQNEAQ (reference sequence). CDR3 size: 16 residues. V lost 0 bases and J lost 0, with 9 bases in between. CDR3 DNA sequence: TGTGCCAGCAGCTTAGCTAGCGCGACCTCCTACAATGAGCAGTTCTTC. This codes for CASSLASATSYNEQFF.

The chain recombines TRBV7-8 with TRBJ2-5; 9 nucleotides line up with TRBD1. The junction had 2 bases not matched to a gene; V was cut back by 5 bases and J by 1 base. The CDR3 consists of 14 residues. Germline V gene sequence: CDR1 SGHVS, CDR2 FQNEAQ. Written as DNA, the CDR3 is TGTGCCAGCAGCCACAGGGGGCCCCAAGAGACCCAGTACTTC. Translating gives CASSHRGPQETQYF.

This clonotype was picked up a small number of times. The chain combines TRBV6-5 with TRBJ2-5; D remains ambiguous. Trimming stripped 0 bases from V and 4 bases from J, with 9 bases between. The CDR3 loop spans 14 amino acids. From germline, CDR1 is MNHEY and CDR2 SVGAGI. The DNA for the CDR3 is TGTGCCAGCAGTTACTCCTTGGGCGGAGAGACCCAGTACTTC. Its protein product is CASSYSLGGETQYF.

There are a few counts of this clonotype. The rearrangement uses TRBV5-1 and TRBJ2-6; 9 nucleotides line up with TRBD1. Germline CDR1 reads SGHRS; CDR2 reads YFSETQ. J lost 4 bases, V lost 4 bases, and 12 bases had no gene match. The CDR3 sequence is 18 residues long. CDR3 in DNA: TGCGCCAGCAGCATACGACCAACAGGGGGCAAAGGGGCCAACGTCCTGACTTTC. Translated, it gives CASSIRPTGGKGANVLTF.

The chain is built from TRBV5-5 and TRBJ2-4, with TRBD1 matching 7 bases. The length of the CDR3 is 12 residues. Trimming cost V 7 bases and J 7 bases; bases outside gene matches: 5. CDR1 and CDR2 from the germline V gene are SGHKS and YYEKEE (reference sequence). CDR3 protein: CASATDRNIQYF. CDR3 in DNA: TGTGCCAGCGCGACGGACAGGAACATTCAGTACTTC.

This clonotype turned up a few times. V usage is TRBV20-1 and J usage is TRBJ2-7; TRBD2 aligns across 7 bases. Looked up from germline, CDR1 is DFQATT and CDR2 is SNEGSKA (reference sequence). V shed 3 bases and J 1 base; nucleotides not matched to a gene: 6. CDR3 length: 14 residues. The CDR3 DNA sequence: TGCAGTGCTAGGAGTCTAGCGGAGTCCTACGAGCAGTACTTC. Translating gives CSARSLAESYEQYF.

This CDR3 is CASSLYGGTGSYEQYF. The CDR3 nucleotides are TGTGCCAGCAGCTTGTACGGGGGCACCGGCTCCTACGAGCAGTACTTC. The chain recombines TRBV5-5 with TRBJ2-7; D may correspond to TRBD1 or TRBD2 (6 bases each). The length of the CDR3 is 16 residues. The V gene's germline CDR1 is SGHKS and CDR2 YYEKEE (reference sequence). V lost 1 base, J lost 0 bases, and 14 bases lay in between. Using reference TRBV5-5 and TRBJ2-7 for the parts outside the CDR3, the full variable domain is DAGVTQSPTHLIKTRGQQVTLRCSPISGHKSVSWYQQVLGQGPQFIFQYYEKEERGRGNFPDRFSARQFPNYSSELNVNALLLGDSALYLCASSLYGGTGSYEQYFGPGTRLTVT.